These T cell receptor beta chains were read from a single sample in a study of cytomegalovirus exposure and HLA in healthy donors. Using immunoSEQ multiplex PCR, the repertoire was profiled, and TCRdb retains in-frame clones only, with some absent. This table has 90,000 to 140,000 clones, roughly 15% appearing once. The sample comprised PBMCs. The receptors were gathered from a female donor in good health and CMV-seronegative. CDR3s include the opening cysteine and the closing phenylalanine or tryptophan. Fields, in order: D gene, clone size, J gene, V gene, CDR3 protein, CDR3 DNA. D genes are given only for firm matches. The listing skips clone size in some rows; elsewhere it reads once, few, many or a size class.

>-|few|TRBJ2-7|TRBV7-2
CASSLMGEREQYF
TGTGCCAGCAGCTTAATGGGAGAACGGGAGCAGTACTTC
>-|-|TRBJ1-2|TRBV21-1
CASTGYYGYTF
TGTGCCAGTACGGGTTACTATGGCTACACCTTC
>TRBD2|few|TRBJ2-2|TRBV30
CAWSRLAVTGELFF
TGTGCCTGGAGCCGACTAGCCGTTACCGGGGAGCTGTTTTTT
>-|-|TRBJ2-7|TRBV27
CASSRAQGSEQYF
TGTGCCAGCAGCCGCGCTCAGGGGTCCGAGCAGTACTTC
>TRBD1|once|TRBJ1-1|TRBV6-6
CASREGQEGGGAFF
TGTGCCAGCAGAGAGGGACAGGAGGGAGGTGGTGCTTTCTTT
>-|few|TRBJ1-1|TRBV6-1
CASRQGRTEAFF
TGTGCCAGCAGACAGGGTAGAACTGAAGCTTTCTTT
>TRBD1|-|TRBJ1-1|TRBV6-6
CASSATGQGNGTEAFF
TGTGCCAGCAGCGCCACGGGACAGGGGAACGGAACTGAAGCTTTCTTT
>-|few|TRBJ2-2|TRBV7-9
CASSFAGTGELFF
TGTGCCAGCAGCTTCGCGGGAACCGGGGAGCTGTTTTTT
>-|few|TRBJ2-2|TRBV4-3
CASSQDRTNTGELFF
TGCGCCAGCAGCCAAGACAGAACGAACACCGGGGAGCTGTTTTTT
>-|few|TRBJ1-1|TRBV28
CASSPLSSQGWNTEAFF
TGTGCCAGCAGTCCCCTATCGTCCCAGGGGTGGAACACTGAAGCTTTCTTT
>TRBD2|few|TRBJ2-1|TRBV4-1
CASSPSTSGSSYNEQFF
TGCGCCAGCAGCCCCTCGACTAGCGGGAGCTCCTACAATGAGCAGTTCTTC
>-|few|TRBJ2-5|TRBV7-6
CASSPLQETQYF
TGTGCCAGCAGCCCCCTCCAAGAGACCCAGTACTTC
>TRBD1|-|TRBJ1-6|TRBV28
CATTGVGRVHLHF
TGTGCGACGACAGGGGTCGGGCGGGTACACTTACACTTT
>TRBD1|-|TRBJ2-7|TRBV4-3
CASSQARDRGREQYF
TGCGCCAGCAGCCAAGCGCGGGACAGGGGGAGGGAGCAGTACTTC
>-|-|TRBJ2-7|TRBV28
CASSLIESSYEQYF
TGTGCCAGCAGCCTCATAGAAAGCTCCTACGAGCAGTACTTC
>-|-|TRBJ2-6|TRBV7-9
CASSLAYRGYGANVLTF
TGTGCCAGCAGCTTAGCTTACAGAGGGTACGGGGCCAACGTCCTGACTTTC
>TRBD2|-|TRBJ2-3|TRBV5-5
CASSLASGSPDTQYF
TGTGCCAGCAGCTTGGCTAGCGGGAGCCCAGATACGCAGTATTTT
>-|few|TRBJ2-3|TRBV7-2
CASSLRSGVLVGADTQYF
TGTGCCAGCAGTCTTAGATCGGGAGTTTTGGTAGGGGCAGATACGCAGTATTTT
>TRBD2|-|TRBJ2-3|TRBV4-1
CASSQGTSRNTDTQYF
TGCGCCAGCAGCCAAGGGACTAGCAGAAACACAGATACGCAGTATTTT
>TRBD2|few|TRBJ2-1|TRBV27
CASSLRRENEQFF
TGTGCCAGCAGTTTACGGCGGGAGAATGAGCAGTTCTTC
>TRBD1|-|TRBJ2-1|TRBV7-6
CASSLGDRYNEQFF
TGTGCCAGCAGCTTAGGGGACAGGTACAATGAGCAGTTCTTC
>TRBD1|few|TRBJ2-5|TRBV7-2
CASSGDRGETQYF
TGTGCCAGCAGCGGGGACAGGGGAGAGACCCAGTACTTC
>-|-|TRBJ2-1|TRBV7-2
CASSLALTADNEQFF
TGTGCCAGCAGCTTAGCCTTAACAGCTGACAATGAGCAGTTCTTC
>-|-|TRBJ1-5|TRBV6-5
CASSQGGRGPQHF
TGTGCCAGCAGTCAGGGTGGGAGGGGGCCCCAGCATTTT
>-|-|TRBJ2-2|TRBV11-2
CASSPTGELFF
TGTGCCAGCAGCCCAACCGGGGAGCTGTTTTTT
>-|few|TRBJ2-1|TRBV29-1
CSVDGQRTNDEQFF
TGCAGCGTTGATGGCCAGCGGACTAACGATGAGCAGTTCTTC